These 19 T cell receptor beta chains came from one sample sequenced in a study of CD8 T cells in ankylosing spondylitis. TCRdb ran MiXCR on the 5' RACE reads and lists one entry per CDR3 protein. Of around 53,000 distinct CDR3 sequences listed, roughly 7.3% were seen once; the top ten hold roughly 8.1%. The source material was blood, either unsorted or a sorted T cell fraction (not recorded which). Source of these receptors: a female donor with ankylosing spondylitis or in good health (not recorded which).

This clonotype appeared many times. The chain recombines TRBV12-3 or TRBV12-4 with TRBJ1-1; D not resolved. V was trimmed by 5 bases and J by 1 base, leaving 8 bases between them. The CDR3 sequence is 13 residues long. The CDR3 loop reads CASSPFPNTEAFF. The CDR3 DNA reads TGTGCCAGCAGTCCGTTTCCGAACACTGAAGCTTTCTTT.

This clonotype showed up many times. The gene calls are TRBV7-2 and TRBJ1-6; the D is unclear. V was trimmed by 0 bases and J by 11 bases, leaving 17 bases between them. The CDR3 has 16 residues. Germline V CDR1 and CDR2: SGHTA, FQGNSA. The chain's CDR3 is CASSLAMAGDMAPLHF. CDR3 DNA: TGTGCCAGCAGCTTAGCGATGGCCGGGGATATGGCACCCCTCCACTTT. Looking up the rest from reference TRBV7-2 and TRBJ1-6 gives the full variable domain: GAGVSQSPSNKVTEKGKDVELRCDPISGHTALYWYRQSLGQGLEFLIYFQGNSAPDKSGLPSDRFSAERTGGSVSTLTIQRTQQEDSAVYLCASSLAMAGDMAPLHFGNGTRLTVT.

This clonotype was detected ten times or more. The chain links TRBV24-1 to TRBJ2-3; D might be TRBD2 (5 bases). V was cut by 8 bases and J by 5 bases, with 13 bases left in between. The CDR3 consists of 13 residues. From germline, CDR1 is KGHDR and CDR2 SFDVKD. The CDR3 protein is CATTARERDTQYF. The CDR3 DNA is TGTGCCACCACCGCGAGGGAGAGAGATACGCAGTATTTT.

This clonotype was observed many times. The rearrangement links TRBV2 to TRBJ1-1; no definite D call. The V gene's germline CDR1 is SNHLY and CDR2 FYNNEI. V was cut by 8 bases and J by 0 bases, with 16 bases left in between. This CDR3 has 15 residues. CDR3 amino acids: CASAIVTGMNTEAFF. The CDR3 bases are TGTGCCAGCGCTATTGTCACTGGGATGAACACTGAAGCTTTCTTT.

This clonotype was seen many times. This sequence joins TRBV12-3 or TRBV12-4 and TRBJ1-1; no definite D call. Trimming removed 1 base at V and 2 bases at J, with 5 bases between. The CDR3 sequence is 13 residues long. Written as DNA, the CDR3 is TGTGCCAGCAGTTTAGGGAGTAACACTGAAGCTTTCTTT. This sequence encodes CASSLGSNTEAFF.

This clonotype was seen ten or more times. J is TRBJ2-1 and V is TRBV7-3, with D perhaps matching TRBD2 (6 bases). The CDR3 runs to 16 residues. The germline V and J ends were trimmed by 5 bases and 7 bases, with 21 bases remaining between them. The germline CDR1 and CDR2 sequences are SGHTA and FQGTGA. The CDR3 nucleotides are TGTGCCAGCAGCACTACCCCCGTGCGGGATCCGAATGAGCAGTTCTTC. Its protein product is CASSTTPVRDPNEQFF. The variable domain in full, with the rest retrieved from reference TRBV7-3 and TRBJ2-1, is GAGVSQTPSNKVTEKGKYVELRCDPISGHTALYWYRQSLGQGPEFLIYFQGTGAADDSGLPNDRFFAVRPEGSVSTLKIQRTERGDSAVYLCASSTTPVRDPNEQFFGPGTRLTVL.

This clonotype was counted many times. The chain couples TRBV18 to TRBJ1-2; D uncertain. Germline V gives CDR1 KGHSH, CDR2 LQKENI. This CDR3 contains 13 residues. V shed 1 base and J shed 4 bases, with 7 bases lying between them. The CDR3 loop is CASSPQGLYGYTF. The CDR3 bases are TGTGCCAGCTCACCACAGGGCCTCTATGGCTACACCTTC.

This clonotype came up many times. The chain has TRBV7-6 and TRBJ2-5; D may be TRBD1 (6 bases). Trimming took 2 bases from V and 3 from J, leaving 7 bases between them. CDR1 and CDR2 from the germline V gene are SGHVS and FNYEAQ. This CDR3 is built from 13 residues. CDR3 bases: TGTGCCAGCAGCTTAAGGGACAAAGAGACCCAGTACTTC. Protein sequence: CASSLRDKETQYF.

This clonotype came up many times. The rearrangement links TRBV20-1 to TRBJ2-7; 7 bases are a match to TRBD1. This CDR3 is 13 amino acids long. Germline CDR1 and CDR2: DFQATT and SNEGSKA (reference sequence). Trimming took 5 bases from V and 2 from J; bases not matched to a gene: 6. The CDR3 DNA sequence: TGCAGTGCTGCCGGGACAGCTACCTACGAGCAGTACTTC. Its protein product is CSAAGTATYEQYF.

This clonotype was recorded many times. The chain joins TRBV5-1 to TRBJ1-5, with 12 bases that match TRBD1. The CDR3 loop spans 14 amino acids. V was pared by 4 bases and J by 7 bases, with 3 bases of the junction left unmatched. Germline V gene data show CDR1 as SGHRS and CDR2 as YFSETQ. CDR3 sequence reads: CASSVGQGAQPQHF. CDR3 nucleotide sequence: TGCGCCAGCAGCGTGGGACAGGGGGCACAGCCCCAGCATTTT.

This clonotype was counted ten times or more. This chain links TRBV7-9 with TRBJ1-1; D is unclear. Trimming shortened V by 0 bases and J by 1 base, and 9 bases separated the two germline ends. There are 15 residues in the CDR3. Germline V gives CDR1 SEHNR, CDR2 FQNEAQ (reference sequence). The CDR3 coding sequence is TGTGCCAGCAGCTTAGCGGACCGTTCGAACACTGAAGCTTTCTTT. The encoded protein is CASSLADRSNTEAFF.

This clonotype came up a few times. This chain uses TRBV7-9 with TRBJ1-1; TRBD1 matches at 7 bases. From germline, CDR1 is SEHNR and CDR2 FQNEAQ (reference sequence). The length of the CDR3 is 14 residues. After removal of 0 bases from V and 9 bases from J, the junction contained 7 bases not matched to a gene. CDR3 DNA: TGTGCCAGCAGCTTAGCTAGCACCAGGGGGAAAGCTTTCTTT. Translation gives CASSLASTRGKAFF.

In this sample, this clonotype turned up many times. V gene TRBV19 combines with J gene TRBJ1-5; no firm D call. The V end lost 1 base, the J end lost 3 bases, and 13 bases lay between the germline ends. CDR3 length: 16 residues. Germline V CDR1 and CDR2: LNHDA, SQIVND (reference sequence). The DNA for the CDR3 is TGTGCCAGTAGTATAGGAGACGGGCTGAACAATCAGCCCCAGCATTTT. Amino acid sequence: CASSIGDGLNNQPQHF.

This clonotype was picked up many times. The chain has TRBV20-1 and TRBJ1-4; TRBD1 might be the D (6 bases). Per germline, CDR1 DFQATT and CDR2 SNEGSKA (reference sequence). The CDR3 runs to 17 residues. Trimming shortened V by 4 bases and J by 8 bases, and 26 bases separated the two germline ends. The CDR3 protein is CSANPLLPGQRQEKLFF. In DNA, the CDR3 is TGCAGTGCTAACCCCCTGCTACCGGGACAAAGACAAGAAAAACTGTTTTTT.

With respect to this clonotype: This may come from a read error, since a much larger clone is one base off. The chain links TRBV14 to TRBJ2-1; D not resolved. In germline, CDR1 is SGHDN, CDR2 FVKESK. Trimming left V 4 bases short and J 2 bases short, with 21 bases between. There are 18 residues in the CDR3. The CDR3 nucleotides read TGTGCCAGCAGCCCTGACTCAAGAGTGACGGTCACCTACAATGAGCAGTTCTTC. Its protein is CASSPDSRVTVTYNEQFF.

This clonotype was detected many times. DNA of the CDR3: TGTGCCAGCAGCCAAGTCTCTGGCGCCGGCGGGGGGGGTTCCTACAATGAGCAGTTCTTC. As protein: CASSQVSGAGGGGSYNEQFF. J is TRBJ2-1 and V is TRBV4-2; 9 bases match TRBD2. Germline CDR1 and CDR2: LGHNA and YNFKEQ. Germline trimming cut 1 base from V and 1 base from J; bases unmatched to any gene: 14. The CDR3 consists of 20 residues.

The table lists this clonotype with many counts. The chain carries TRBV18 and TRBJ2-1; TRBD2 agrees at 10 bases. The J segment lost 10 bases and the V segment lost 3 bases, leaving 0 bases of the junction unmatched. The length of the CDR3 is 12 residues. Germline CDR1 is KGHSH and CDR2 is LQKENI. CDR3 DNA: TGTGCCAGCTCACCTAGCGGGAGGGAGCAGTTCTTC. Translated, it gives CASSPSGREQFF. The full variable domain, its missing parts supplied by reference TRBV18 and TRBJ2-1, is NAGVMQNPRHLVRRRGQEARLRCSPMKGHSHVYWYRQLPEEGLKFMVYLQKENIIDESGMPKERFSAEFPKEGPSILRIQQVVRGDSAAYFCASSPSGREQFFGPGTRLTVL.

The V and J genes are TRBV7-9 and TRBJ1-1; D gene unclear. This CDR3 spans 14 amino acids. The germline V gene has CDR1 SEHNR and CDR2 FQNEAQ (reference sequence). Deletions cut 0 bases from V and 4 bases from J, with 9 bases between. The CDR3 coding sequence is TGTGCCAGCAGCTTAGCGGTTGATGGCACTGAAGCTTTCTTT. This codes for CASSLAVDGTEAFF. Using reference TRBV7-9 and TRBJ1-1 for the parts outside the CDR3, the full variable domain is DTGVSQNPRHKITKRGQNVTFRCDPISEHNRLYWYRQTLGQGPEFLTYFQNEAQLEKSRLLSDRFSAERPKGSFSTLEIQRTEQGDSAMYLCASSLAVDGTEAFFGQGTRLTVV.

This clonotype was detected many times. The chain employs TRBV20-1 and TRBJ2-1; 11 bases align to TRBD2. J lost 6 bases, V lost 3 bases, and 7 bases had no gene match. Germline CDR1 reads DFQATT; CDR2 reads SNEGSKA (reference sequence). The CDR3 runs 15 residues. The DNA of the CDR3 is TGCAGTGCTAGCCCCCTTAGCGGGGGGGCCAATGAGCAGTTCTTC. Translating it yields CSASPLSGGANEQFF.